This T cell receptor beta chain was recorded in a study of Ad26.COV2.S vaccination and SARS-CoV-2 variants (dated by TCRdb to the early 2020s). Turning to the overall study: Donors in the vaccine arm were drawn from COV1001, a phase I-IIa trial of Ad26.COV2.S in healthy adults that was multicentre, randomized, double-blind and placebo-controlled. TCRbeta repertoire sequencing was used to assess the specificity and breadth of SARS-CoV-2-reactive T cell receptors after Ad26.COV2.S vaccination. Investigators did not know the trial group allocation while performing experiments and assessing outcomes. Trial participants were randomized into five groups of five: low-dose or high-dose Ad26.COV2.S given once or twice, or placebo on both occasions. A total of around 32 samples were included in the TCR-sequenced set, comprising 19 Ad26.COV2.S vaccine recipients, 5 placebo recipients and 8 SARS-CoV-2 convalescent individuals. Dosing of Ad26.COV2.S was intramuscular, at either 5x10^10 or 1x10^11 viral particles, delivered as one shot or as two shots spaced 56 days apart. Study-wide findings and limitations: Vaccine and placebo recipients had comparable non-spike TCR breadth, which fits with the vaccine containing only spike. Compared with placebo recipients, Ad26.COV2.S recipients showed higher spike-specific TCR breadth (P = 0.0014). It was noted by the authors that total T cell responses may have been underestimated by the TCR breadth and depth analyses. Substantial breadth of spike-specific CD8+ and CD4+ T cell responses was reported after vaccination. The study was not powered for comparison of responses between vaccine doses or regimens.

About this clone itself: Its cognate antigen has yet to be identified. No base qualities exist here, and no much larger clone lies one base off it.

This specimen's treatment or condition label, per the study, means: 15 to 20 received Ad26.COV2.S at low or high dose, single or two shots; about 5 received placebo; per-sample allocation not given. Repertoires of vaccine and placebo recipients were sequenced from samples taken on day 63 after the first injection. In Cohort 1b, about 27 adults aged 18-55 years were enrolled at a single site in Boston, USA, between 29 July and 7 August 2020. As a vaccine, Ad26.COV2.S was a replication-incompetent adenovirus type 26 vector that expressed a prefusion-stabilized SARS-CoV-2 spike protein derived from the original Wuhan strain. Its CDR3 holds 15 amino acids, cysteine through phenylalanine. Only the CDR3 portion is preserved as DNA: 45 bases, with reading frame beginning at the first base. The junction shows trimming of 4 bases on V and 4 bases on J, plus 14 bases between the germline ends. From the germline V gene, CDR1 is SGHAT and CDR2 is FQNNGV.

TCRbeta CDR3 regions were sequenced with the immunoSEQ Assay. After extraction, genomic DNA underwent amplification by bias-controlled multiplex PCR, followed by high-throughput sequencing. The source study handled its data this way. To quantify the absolute abundance of every unique TCRbeta CDR3 region, sequences were collapsed and filtered. T cell fraction was estimated by normalizing TCRbeta template counts to usable DNA, with usable DNA measured through amplification of reference genes found in all nucleated cells. Repertoire TCRs were annotated as SARS-CoV-2-specific by exact matching of V gene, CDR3 amino acid sequence and J gene to a known reactive TCR set. The reference SARS-CoV-2 TCR set was obtained from MIRA and was filtered for enrichment in COVID-19-positive ImmuneCODE repertoires, whereby public or cross-reactive TCRs were removed. Drawing on the MIRA antigens, annotated TCRs were analysed further at the level of specific ORF or position within ORF. Depth was the summed frequency of annotated unique rearrangements, while breadth was defined as annotated unique rearrangements over total unique productive rearrangements. Two-sided Wilcoxon rank-sum tests were used to compare TCR breadth between groups. The source is immuneACCESS, and TCRdb retained only in-frame sequences with V and J called. Part of the clones is not carried over; for the studies checked, unresolved V genes explain less than half of this, and the remainder is unexplained. V and J calls and clone size are as listed in that table; D and trimming were resolved from the DNA. This sample gives about 480,000 clones in total; around 88% of them show up just once. The ten most abundant clones make up over 10% of the sample.

This TCR was recovered from a person aged 18 to 65 who received the Ad26.COV2.S COVID-19 vaccine or a placebo. The sequencing used peripheral blood, collected in a trial of Ad26.COV2.S vaccine versus placebo. This receptor chain uses TRBV11-2 and TRBJ1-5, and perhaps TRBD1 as D gene, on 6 matching bases. This receptor carries the CDR3 CASSSGGVYNQPQHF. DNA sequence: TGTGCCAGCAGCTCCGGGGGCGTCTATAATCAGCCCCAGCATTTT.